This TCR beta chain emerged from a study of Ad26.COV2.S vaccination and SARS-CoV-2 variants. Treatment given: around 19 received Ad26.COV2.S at low or high dose, single or two shots; about 5 received placebo; per-sample allocation not given. All samples were drawn on day 63, counting from the first vaccine or placebo injection. With 5 bases clipped from V and 5 bases from J, the junction kept 9 bases outside the gene matches. The CDR3 covers 15 residues. CDR1 SSHAT and CDR2 FNYEAQ come from the germline V gene (reference sequence). The assay was immunoSEQ multiplex PCR, and TCRdb's table has in-frame clones only and misses some. Of about 480,000 clones listed, about 83% are singletons.

This TCR was recovered from a person aged 18-65 years who received the Ad26.COV2.S COVID-19 vaccine or a placebo. This sequence joins TRBV7-7 and TRBJ2-5; 9 bases agree with TRBD1. The source was peripheral blood, collected in a trial of Ad26.COV2.S vaccine versus placebo. The CDR3 sequence: CASSQDRGRRETQYF. The CDR3 nucleotides are TGTGCCAGCAGCCAGGACAGGGGTAGGCGGGAGACCCAGTACTTC.